The sequence of this TCR beta chain was determined in a study of T-cell memory formation after mild COVID-19. TCRdb reanalysed the 5' RACE reads using MiXCR and keeps one entry per CDR3 protein. Seen here are approximately 300,000 distinct CDR3 sequences, less than 20% observed once, and the top ten hold over 20%. This clonotype was seen a few times. V dropped 1 base and J dropped 5; count of bases not matched to a gene: 19. The CDR3 totals 19 residues. Germline V CDR1 and CDR2: SGHTA, FQGNSA. The sequencing sample was made of PBMCs or a T cell subset sorted from them (not recorded which). This chain joins TRBV7-2 and TRBJ1-2; 7 nucleotides agree with TRBD1. This TCR was recovered from a man aged 18 to 35 who had mild COVID-19 (a few samples of this study predate the infection). Cell type and time point are not known. CDR3 coding DNA: TGTGCCAGCAGCTTAGTCGCCCGACCTTCTGACAGGGTTGGATATGGCTACACCTTC. This translates into CASSLVARPSDRVGYGYTF.